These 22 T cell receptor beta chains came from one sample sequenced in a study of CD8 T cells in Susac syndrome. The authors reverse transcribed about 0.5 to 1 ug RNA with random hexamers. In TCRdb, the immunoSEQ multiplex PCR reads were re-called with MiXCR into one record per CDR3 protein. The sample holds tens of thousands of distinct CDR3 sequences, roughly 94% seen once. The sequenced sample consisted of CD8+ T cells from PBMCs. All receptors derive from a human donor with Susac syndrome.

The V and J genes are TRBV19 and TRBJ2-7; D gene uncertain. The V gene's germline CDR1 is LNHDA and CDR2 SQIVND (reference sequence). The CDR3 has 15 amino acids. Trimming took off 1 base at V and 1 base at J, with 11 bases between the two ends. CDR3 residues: CASSIVAEPSYEQYF. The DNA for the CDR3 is TGTGCCAGTAGTATAGTCGCAGAACCATCCTACGAGCAGTACTTC.

The CDR3 sequence is CASSLGRGPYSNQPQHF. CDR3 DNA: TGTGCCAGCAGCTTAGGACGCGGACCGTATAGCAATCAGCCCCAGCATTTT. The V call is TRBV7-8, the J call TRBJ1-5; no firm D call. This CDR3 contains 17 residues. Trimming removed 1 base from V and 0 bases from J, with 13 bases in between. CDR1 and CDR2 from the germline V gene are SGHVS and FQNEAQ.

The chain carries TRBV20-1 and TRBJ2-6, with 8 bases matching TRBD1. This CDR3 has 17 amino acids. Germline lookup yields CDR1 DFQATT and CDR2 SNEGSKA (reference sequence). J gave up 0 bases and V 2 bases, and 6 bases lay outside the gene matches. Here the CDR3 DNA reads TGCAGTGCTAGACGCAGGGGGCGCCCCTCTGGGGCCAACGTCCTGACTTTC. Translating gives CSARRRGRPSGANVLTF.

The CDR3 DNA reads TGTGCCAGCAGTCTGACAGAGGCCCCTTACGAGCAGTACTTC. Encoded protein: CASSLTEAPYEQYF. The chain uses TRBV12-3 or TRBV12-4 and TRBJ2-7, with D perhaps TRBD1 (5 bases). Trimming removed 5 bases from V and 4 bases from J, with 15 bases in between. The CDR3 is 14 residues long.

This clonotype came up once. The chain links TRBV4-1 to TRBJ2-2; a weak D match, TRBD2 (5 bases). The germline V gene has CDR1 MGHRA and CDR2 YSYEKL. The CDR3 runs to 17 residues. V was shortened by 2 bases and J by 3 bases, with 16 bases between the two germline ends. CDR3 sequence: CASSQPTSVLYTGELFF. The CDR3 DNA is TGCGCCAGCAGCCAACCAACTAGTGTTCTGTACACCGGGGAGCTGTTTTTT.

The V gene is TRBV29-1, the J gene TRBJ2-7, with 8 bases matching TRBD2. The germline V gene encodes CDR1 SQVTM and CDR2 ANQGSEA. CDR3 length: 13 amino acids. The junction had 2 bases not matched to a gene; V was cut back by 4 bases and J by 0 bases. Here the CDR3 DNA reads TGCAGCGTTGTAGCGGGAAGCTCCTACGAGCAGTACTTC. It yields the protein CSVVAGSSYEQYF.

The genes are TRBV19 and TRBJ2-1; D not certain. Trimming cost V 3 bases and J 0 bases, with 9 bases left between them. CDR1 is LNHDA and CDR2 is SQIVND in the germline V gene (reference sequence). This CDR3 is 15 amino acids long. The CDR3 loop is CASSMGPVSYNEQFF. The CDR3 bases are TGTGCCAGTAGTATGGGTCCCGTCTCCTACAATGAGCAGTTCTTC. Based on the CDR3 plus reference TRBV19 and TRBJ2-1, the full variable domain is DGGITQSPKYLFRKEGQNVTLSCEQNLNHDAMYWYRQDPGQGLRLIYYSQIVNDFQKGDIAEGYSVSREKKESFPLTVTSAQKNPTAFYLCASSMGPVSYNEQFFGPGTRLTVL.

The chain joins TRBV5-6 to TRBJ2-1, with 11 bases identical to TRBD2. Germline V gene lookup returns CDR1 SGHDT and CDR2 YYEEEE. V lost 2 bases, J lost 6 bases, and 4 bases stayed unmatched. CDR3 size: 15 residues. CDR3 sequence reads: CASSFTTSGSNEQFF. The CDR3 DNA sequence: TGTGCCAGCAGCTTCACAACTAGCGGGAGCAATGAGCAGTTCTTC.

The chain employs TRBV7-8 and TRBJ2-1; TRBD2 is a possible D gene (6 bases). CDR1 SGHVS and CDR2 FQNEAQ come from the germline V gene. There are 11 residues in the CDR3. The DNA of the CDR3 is TGTGCTAGCCGGGGGTGGAATGAGCAGTTCTTC. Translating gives CASRGWNEQFF.

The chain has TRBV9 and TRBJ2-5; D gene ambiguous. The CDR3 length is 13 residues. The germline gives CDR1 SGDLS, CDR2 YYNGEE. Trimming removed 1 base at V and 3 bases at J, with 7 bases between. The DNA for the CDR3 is TGTGCCAGCAGCGTAAGCACTAAAGAGACCCAGTACTTC. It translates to CASSVSTKETQYF.

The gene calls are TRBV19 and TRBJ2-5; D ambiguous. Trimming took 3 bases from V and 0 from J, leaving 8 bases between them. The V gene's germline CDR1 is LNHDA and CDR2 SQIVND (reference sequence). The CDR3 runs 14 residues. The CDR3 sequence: CASSIGPYQETQYF. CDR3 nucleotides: TGTGCCAGTAGTATCGGACCGTACCAAGAGACCCAGTACTTC.

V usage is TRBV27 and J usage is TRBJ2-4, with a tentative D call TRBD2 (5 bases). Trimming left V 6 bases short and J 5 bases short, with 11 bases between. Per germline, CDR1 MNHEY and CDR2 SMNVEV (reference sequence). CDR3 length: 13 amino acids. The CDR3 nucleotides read TGTGCCAGCAGCCAAGGACTGGAAAACATTCAGTACTTC. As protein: CASSQGLENIQYF.

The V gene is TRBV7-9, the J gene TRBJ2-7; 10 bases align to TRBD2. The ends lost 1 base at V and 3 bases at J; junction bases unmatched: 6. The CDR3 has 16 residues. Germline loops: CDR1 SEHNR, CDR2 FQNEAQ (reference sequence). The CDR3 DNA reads TGTGCCAGCAGCTTAGAGGGGACTAGCGCTGGCTACGAGCAGTACTTC. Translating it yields CASSLEGTSAGYEQYF.

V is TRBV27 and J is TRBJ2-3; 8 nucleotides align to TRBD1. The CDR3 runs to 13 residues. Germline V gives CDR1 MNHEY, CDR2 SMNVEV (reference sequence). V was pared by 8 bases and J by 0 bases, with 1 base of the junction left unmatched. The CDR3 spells CASQGASTDTQYF. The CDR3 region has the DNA TGTGCCAGCCAGGGGGCAAGCACAGATACGCAGTATTTT.

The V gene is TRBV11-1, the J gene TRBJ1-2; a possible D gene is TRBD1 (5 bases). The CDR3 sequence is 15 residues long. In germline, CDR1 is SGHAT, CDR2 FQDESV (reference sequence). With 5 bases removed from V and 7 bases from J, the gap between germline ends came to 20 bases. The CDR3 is CASSKGTAFSVGYTF. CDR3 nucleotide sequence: TGTGCCAGCAGCAAAGGGACGGCGTTTTCGGTTGGCTACACCTTC.

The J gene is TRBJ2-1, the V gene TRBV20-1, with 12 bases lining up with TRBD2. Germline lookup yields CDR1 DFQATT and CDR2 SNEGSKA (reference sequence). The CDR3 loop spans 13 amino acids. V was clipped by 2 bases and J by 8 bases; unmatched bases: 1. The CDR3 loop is CSARLAGGDEQFF. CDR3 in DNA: TGCAGTGCTAGACTAGCGGGAGGGGATGAGCAGTTCTTC.

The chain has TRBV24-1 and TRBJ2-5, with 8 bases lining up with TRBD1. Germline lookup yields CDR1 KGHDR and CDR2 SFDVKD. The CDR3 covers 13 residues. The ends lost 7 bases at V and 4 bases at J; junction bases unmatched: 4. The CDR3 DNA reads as TGTGCCACCAGGCGAACAGGGGGAGAGACCCAGTACTTC. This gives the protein CATRRTGGETQYF.

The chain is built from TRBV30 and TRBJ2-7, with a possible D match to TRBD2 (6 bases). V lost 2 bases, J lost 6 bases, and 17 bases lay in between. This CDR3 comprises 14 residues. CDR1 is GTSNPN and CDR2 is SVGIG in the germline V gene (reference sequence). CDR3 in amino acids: CAWSPGTGSAEQYF. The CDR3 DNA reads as TGTGCCTGGAGTCCCGGGACTGGGAGCGCCGAGCAGTACTTC.

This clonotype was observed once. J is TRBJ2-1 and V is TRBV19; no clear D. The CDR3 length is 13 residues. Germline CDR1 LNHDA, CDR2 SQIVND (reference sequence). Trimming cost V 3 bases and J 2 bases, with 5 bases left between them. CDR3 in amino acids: CASSIVPYNEQFF. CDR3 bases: TGTGCCAGTAGTATCGTCCCCTACAATGAGCAGTTCTTC.

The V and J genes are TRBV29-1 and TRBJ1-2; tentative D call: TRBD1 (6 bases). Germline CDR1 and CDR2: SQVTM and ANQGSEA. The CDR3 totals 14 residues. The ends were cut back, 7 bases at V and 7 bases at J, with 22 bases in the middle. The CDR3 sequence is CSGSSGTIDSGYTF. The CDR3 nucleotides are TGCAGCGGAAGTTCAGGGACAATTGATTCTGGCTACACCTTC.

This chain's CDR3 is CSVVWNTEAFF. The CDR3 DNA is TGCAGCGTTGTTTGGAACACTGAAGCTTTCTTT. V usage is TRBV29-1 and J usage is TRBJ1-1; no reliable D call. Germline V gene sequence: CDR1 SQVTM, CDR2 ANQGSEA. This CDR3 comprises 11 residues. Trimming cost V 4 bases and J 1 base, with 4 bases left between them.

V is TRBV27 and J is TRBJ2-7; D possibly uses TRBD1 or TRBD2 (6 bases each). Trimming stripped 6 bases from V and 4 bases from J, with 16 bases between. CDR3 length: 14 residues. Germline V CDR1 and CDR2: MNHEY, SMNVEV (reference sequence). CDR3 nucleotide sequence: TGTGCCAGCAGCTCCGGGGGACAACCATACGAGCAGTACTTC. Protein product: CASSSGGQPYEQYF.